A selection of T cell receptor beta chains follows, all from one sample in a study of cytomegalovirus exposure and HLA in healthy donors. Here immunoSEQ multiplex PCR was the method, and the copy in TCRdb shows in-frame clones only, minus some. The sample gives over 70,000 clones, 65% to 75% of which show up once; about a fifth is in the top ten. The sample was PBMCs. All receptors derive from a man aged 30-40 years in good health and CMV-seropositive. Each CDR3 is given with its conserved first and last residue. A D gene is named only where the DNA matches it firmly. For some rows the clone size is stated as once, few or many, or as a class when expanded; others skip it.

TRBD1 | TRBJ2-7 | NA | 15 | TRBV7-8 | TGTGCCAGCAGCCCCCGACAGGGGATGGGCCACGAGCAGTACTTC | CASSPRQGMGHEQYF
NA | TRBJ2-7 | NA | 12 | TRBV28 | TGTGCCAGCAGTCCTTTATCGGACGAGCAGTACTTC | CASSPLSDEQYF
TRBD1 | TRBJ1-5 | NA | 14 | TRBV30 | TGTGCCTGGAGTACCGGACAGGGGGAACAGCCCCAGCATTTT | CAWSTGQGEQPQHF
TRBD1 | TRBJ1-6 | NA | 16 | TRBV5-1 | TGCGCCAGCAGCTCCGGGACAGGGGGCAAAAATTCACCCCTCCACTTT | CASSSGTGGKNSPLHF
NA | TRBJ2-7 | once | 17 | TRBV7-9 | TGTGCCAGCAGCCTCCCCGCTCCGGGTTTGAGCTCCTACGAGCAGTACTTC | CASSLPAPGLSSYEQYF
TRBD2 | TRBJ2-5 | NA | 15 | TRBV5-4 | TGTGCCAGCAACTTACTAGCGGGGGGGCACGAGACCCAGTACTTC | CASNLLAGGHETQYF
TRBD1 | TRBJ2-2 | many | 15 | TRBV7-3 | TGTGCCAGCAGCCCAGGGACAGGGGGCACCGGGGAGCTGTTTTTT | CASSPGTGGTGELFF
TRBD1 | TRBJ1-2 | NA | 14 | TRBV5-1 | TGCGCCAGCAGCCAGACAGGGGGGACTTATGGCTACACCTTC | CASSQTGGTYGYTF
TRBD2 | TRBJ2-2 | NA | 17 | TRBV6-1 | TGTGCCAGCAGTGATGCCCTAGCGGGAGATTGGACCGGGGAGCTGTTTTTT | CASSDALAGDWTGELFF
TRBD1 | TRBJ1-1 | NA | 14 | TRBV6-5 | TGTGCCAGCAATCAGGGGGACCACAACACTGAAGCTTTCTTT | CASNQGDHNTEAFF
NA | TRBJ1-6 | NA | 13 | TRBV6-5 | TGTGCCAGCAGGGAATATTCGGGTTCACCCCTCCACTTT | CASREYSGSPLHF
NA | TRBJ2-5 | few | 13 | TRBV15 | TGTGCCACCAGCAGAGATCCCAAAGAGACCCAGTACTTC | CATSRDPKETQYF
NA | TRBJ2-2 | NA | 15 | TRBV15 | TGTGCCACCAGCAGAGATAGGGGGGGCACCGGGGAGCTGTTTTTT | CATSRDRGGTGELFF